The 13 T cell receptor beta chains listed next were all sequenced from one sample in a study of T cells expressing NK-cell markers. From the 5' RACE reads, TCRdb lists one entry per CDR3 protein and no DNA. The data include roughly 280,000 distinct CDR3 sequences; the top ten clones carry roughly 0.4%. Source material: blood T cells: a sorted CD56 or NKG2C T cell subset, CD4+ or CD8+ T cells, or bulk PBMC T cells (not recorded which). All receptors derive from a man in his late teens or twenties in good health.

V gene TRBV24-1 combines with J gene TRBJ2-2; TCRdb's D gene call, TRBD1, goes unchecked for lack of DNA. Germline V lookup: CDR1 KGHDR, CDR2 SFDVKD. This CDR3 is built from 16 residues. The CDR3 reads CATSDPSGTGAGELFF.

The chain has TRBV6-2 or TRBV6-3 and TRBJ2-5; TCRdb designates TRBD2, a call that cannot be tested without DNA. Germline V gives CDR1 MNHEY, CDR2 SVGEGT. CDR3 length: 12 amino acids. CDR3 in amino acids: CASSLEGRTQYF.

The J gene is TRBJ2-2, the V gene TRBV6-2 or TRBV6-3. CDR3 length: 14 residues. From germline, CDR1 is MNHEY and CDR2 SVGEGT. The CDR3 here is CASSYDHPAGELFF.

The chain employs TRBV11-1 and TRBJ2-1; TCRdb designates TRBD2, a call that cannot be tested without DNA. Germline CDR1 and CDR2: SGHAT and FQDESV (reference sequence). The CDR3 is made up of 16 amino acids. The CDR3 sequence: CASSLGRTSDDNEQFF.

The CDR3 spells CASSLAGGGPSTDTQYF. The chain recombines TRBV7-2 with TRBJ2-3; TCRdb indicates TRBD1, and absent DNA this call remains unverified. The CDR3 extends over 17 amino acids. The germline CDR1 and CDR2 sequences are SGHTA and FQGNSA.

V is TRBV4-2 and J is TRBJ1-6; without DNA, the TCRdb call of TRBD1 cannot be checked. The germline V gene encodes CDR1 LGHNA and CDR2 YNFKEQ. The CDR3 loop spans 15 amino acids. This chain's CDR3 is CASSQDLLGDSPLHF.

The CDR3 sequence is CASSRNPGLAGRGETQYF. The chain joins TRBV19 to TRBJ2-5; the TRBD2 assignment by TCRdb is unverifiable without DNA. Germline loops: CDR1 LNHDA, CDR2 SQIVND (reference sequence). This CDR3 has 18 residues.

The chain has TRBV19 and TRBJ2-2; TCRdb names TRBD1, which stays unverified in the absence of DNA. CDR3 length: 14 amino acids. Germline V gives CDR1 LNHDA, CDR2 SQIVND (reference sequence). CDR3 region: CASSRGPPGGELFF.

V is TRBV12-3 or TRBV12-4 and J is TRBJ2-5; TCRdb selects TRBD1, and the lack of DNA leaves this call unchecked. This CDR3 has 14 residues. The CDR3 protein is CASRSTGGQETQYF.

V is TRBV29-1 and J is TRBJ2-1; the D gene TCRdb calls, TRBD2, cannot be checked with no DNA. CDR1 is SQVTM, CDR2 ANQGSEA, per germline. This CDR3 has 13 amino acids. The CDR3 loop is CSVKAGSLDEQFF.

V gene TRBV27 combines with J gene TRBJ1-1. Germline CDR1 MNHEY, CDR2 SMNVEV (reference sequence). The CDR3 consists of 14 residues. CDR3 residues: CASSLHRSSSGAFF.

The chain joins TRBV11-1 to TRBJ2-5; TCRdb's D call, TRBD2, is unchecked because there is no DNA. CDR1 and CDR2 from the germline V gene are SGHAT and FQDESV (reference sequence). The CDR3 runs 16 residues. The CDR3 reads CASSPQSGRDQETQYF.

The V gene is TRBV4-2, the J gene TRBJ2-3; without DNA, the TCRdb call of TRBD2 cannot be checked. The CDR3 totals 13 residues. In germline, CDR1 is LGHNA, CDR2 YNFKEQ. The CDR3 is CASSQGLADTQYF.